This T cell receptor beta chain was recorded in a study of CD8+ T cells in alopecia areata (dated by TCRdb to the late 2010s). A note on the overall study: The treated patients, all with moderate-to-severe alopecia areata, were enrolled in an open-label pilot trial of oral tofacitinib given at 5 to 10 mg twice daily. High-throughput TCRbeta sequencing was used to examine T cell clonal expansion in alopecia areata in both the C3H/HeJ mouse model and human patients. On the human side, TCRbeta sequencing was run on scalp tissue and on sorted CD4+ and CD8+ peripheral blood T cells from healthy controls and from alopecia areata patients with either patchy or totalis/universalis disease. Patients received tofacitinib for 6 to 18 months and were then followed off drug for 6 months to check for delayed response and recurrence. Biopsies were taken from tofacitinib-treated patients at baseline and again at 4 and 24 weeks into treatment, and several of those patients also had a later scalp biopsy. In treated patients, disease severity was measured using the SALT score, which gives the percentage of scalp surface area affected. Clonality in the scalp was compared among normal scalp (n=4), patchy alopecia areata scalp (n=8), and alopecia totalis/universalis scalp (n=8). The RNA source kit depended on sample type: the PAXgene miRNA kit for fixed scalp, the miRNeasy kit for PBMCs, and the RNeasy kit for mouse skin. Amplification of TCRbeta CDR3 regions was done by immunoSEQ multiplex PCR using 35 Vbeta forward primers and 13 Jbeta reverse primers.

The junction shows trimming of 0 bases on V and 1 base on J, plus 11 bases between the germline ends. From the germline V gene (reference sequence), CDR1 is GTSNPN and CDR2 is SVGIG. The CDR3, cysteine through phenylalanine, is 15 amino acids long. Only the CDR3 part of the read is kept: 45 bases, read in frame from the first base. The meaning of the sample's treatment or condition label: oral pan-JAK inhibitor, 5-10 mg twice daily. Peripheral blood and lesional scalp punch biopsies were obtained from patients with alopecia areata. PBMCs were separated by density centrifugation and stained for CD3, CD4 and CD8, after which CD4+ and CD8+ T cells were sorted on a FACSAria. Turning to this clone: Its cognate antigen has yet to be identified. No clone much larger than this one lies a single base away; base qualities are absent.

The research as a whole found: Many expanded lesional clones were found to persist in scalp and blood during tofacitinib treatment, and relapse after treatment cessation may be partly explained by this persistence. Unlike mouse skin, where gammadelta T cells dominate, normal human skin contains resident alphabeta T cells that get sequenced too, which complicates analysis of the scalp TCR repertoire. The treated cohort was small, with a single nonresponder, so links between baseline CD8+ expansion and response need larger studies. Compared with normal scalp, lesional scalp, particularly in alopecia totalis/universalis, had higher clonality and more expanded CD8+ clones, which suggests antigenic drive. With tofacitinib, both scalp clonality and the number of expanded CD8+ clones among the top 100 scalp clones went down significantly. TCR sequences shared between patients were less clear than in mice, possibly partly because of HLA diversity in the patient population.

Library preparation was by the immunoSEQ multiplex PCR assay. RNA was extracted from all samples and reverse transcribed into cDNA, which served as template for TCR sequencing. First-strand cDNA was synthesized using SuperScript III with a 2:1 mix of oligo-dT and random hexamers. Amplification bias was assessed with a synthetic immune receptor repertoire, and residual bias was removed computationally. The study's processing was this. Raw reads were preprocessed to remove errors, and CDR3 was defined according to IMGT conventions as the region from the conserved cysteine to phenylalanine. Clonality was computed by normalizing Shannon entropy by log2 of the number of productive unique TCRs and subtracting the result from 1. Whether scalp clones were CD4 or CD8 was inferred by matching scalp TCRbeta sequences against CD4 and CD8 repertoires sorted from blood. Held by TCRdb, this immuneACCESS table contains in-frame sequences only and omits some clones. Under half of the omission traces to an unresolved V gene where checked; the cause of the rest is unknown. V and J calls and clone size are copied from that table; D and trimming were computed from the DNA. This sample lists 150,000 to 200,000 clones; approximately 67% were detected once. The ten largest clones take up approximately 1.3% of the sample.

This sample comprised CD4+ T cells sorted from blood, obtained between weeks 47 and 50, from a patient treated with tofacitinib. The receptor chain draws on TRBV30 and TRBJ2-3, with a weak D call of TRBD2 (5 bases match). The clonotype originates from a human donor with alopecia areata. The nucleotides are TGTGCCTGGAGTGTACGGGGAGTCGGCACAGATACGCAGTATTTT. Its protein product is CAWSVRGVGTDTQYF.